These 14 T cell receptor beta chains originate from one sample sequenced in a study of cytomegalovirus exposure and HLA in healthy donors. The PCR was carried out with 60 Vbeta primers and 13 Jbeta primers. The table came from immunoSEQ multiplex PCR; TCRdb's copy has only in-frame clones and leaves some out. This table has approximately 150,000 clones, 80% to 85% appearing once. Sample: PBMCs. Receptors originate from a boy between 2 and 10 years old in good health and CMV-seronegative.

The chain is built from TRBV18 and TRBJ2-5; 8 bases are shared with TRBD2. The germline gives CDR1 KGHSH, CDR2 LQKENI. The CDR3 length is 15 residues. V lost 3 bases, J lost 0 bases, and 3 bases stayed unmatched. The CDR3 nucleotides read TGTGCCAGCTCACCCGGGGGGGCCAACCAAGAGACCCAGTACTTC. Its translation: CASSPGGANQETQYF.

The chain recombines TRBV28 with TRBJ1-2; D is perhaps TRBD1 (6 bases). Trimming left V 6 bases short and J 6 bases short, with 14 bases between. Germline loops: CDR1 MDHEN, CDR2 SYDVKM. This CDR3 is 13 amino acids long. The CDR3 DNA reads as TGTGCCAGCAGCCTACAGGGTTTGGATGGCTACACCTTC. It is translated as CASSLQGLDGYTF.

The chain carries TRBV19 and TRBJ1-1, with 11 bases that match TRBD1. V shed 4 bases and J 6 bases; nucleotides not matched to a gene: 1. Germline V gene sequence: CDR1 LNHDA, CDR2 SQIVND (reference sequence). The CDR3 contains 13 residues. In nucleotides, the CDR3 is TGTGCCAGTAGTAGGGGACAGGGGGCTGAAGCTTTCTTT. It translates to CASSRGQGAEAFF.

The chain has TRBV15 and TRBJ2-1; the D gene is possibly TRBD1 (5 bases). Germline CDR1 LNHNV, CDR2 YYDKDF (reference sequence). Trimming removed 3 bases at V and 2 bases at J, with 20 bases between. The CDR3 covers 18 residues. CDR3 sequence: CATSSENLQGIPYNEQFF. In DNA, the CDR3 is TGTGCCACCAGCAGCGAAAATCTTCAGGGAATCCCCTACAATGAGCAGTTCTTC.

The chain has TRBV15 and TRBJ2-7, with 7 bases that match TRBD1. CDR3 size: 13 residues. CDR1 is LNHNV, CDR2 YYDKDF, per germline (reference sequence). The J segment lost 0 bases and the V segment lost 8 bases, leaving 4 bases of the junction unmatched. This chain's CDR3 is CATSGTDSYEQYF. In DNA, the CDR3 is TGTGCCACCTCCGGGACAGACTCCTACGAGCAGTACTTC.

On this clone: Distinct nucleotide sequences in the sample also encode this CDR3. This chain connects TRBV18 to TRBJ2-7, with D perhaps TRBD1 (6 bases). Trimming removed 2 bases from V and 2 bases from J, with 7 bases in between. This CDR3 is built from 13 residues. Germline CDR1 KGHSH, CDR2 LQKENI. CDR3 sequence (DNA): TGTGCCAGCTCACCAGGGGGCACCTACGAGCAGTACTTC. Translated: CASSPGGTYEQYF.

The genes are TRBV6-5 and TRBJ2-2; D is perhaps TRBD1 (6 bases). CDR3 length equals 15 residues. In germline, CDR1 is MNHEY, CDR2 SVGAGI. The V and J ends lost 7 bases and 4 bases respectively, with 16 bases between them. CDR3 protein: CASNLQGTGTGELFF. The CDR3 DNA follows: TGTGCCAGCAACCTACAGGGAACGGGCACCGGGGAGCTGTTTTTT.

The genes are TRBV5-1 and TRBJ2-1; 14 bases are a match to TRBD2. J lost 6 bases, V lost 4 bases, and 3 bases had no gene match. The CDR3 consists of 15 residues. Germline lookup yields CDR1 SGHRS and CDR2 YFSETQ. For the CDR3, the DNA is TGCGCCAGCAGCGAGACTAGCGGGAGGGCCAATGAGCAGTTCTTC. Its protein is CASSETSGRANEQFF.

The chain uses TRBV5-1 and TRBJ1-1; the D is unclear. Trimming removed 4 bases at V and 2 bases at J, with 9 bases between. The CDR3 sequence is 13 residues long. Germline assignment: CDR1 SGHRS and CDR2 YFSETQ. Written as DNA, the CDR3 is TGCGCCAGCAGCGCAGTTCAAAACACTGAAGCTTTCTTT. It specifies CASSAVQNTEAFF.

The V and J genes are TRBV6-4 and TRBJ2-1; 8 bases fit TRBD1. Germline CDR1 and CDR2: MRHNA and SNTAGT. V shed 6 bases and J 4 bases; nucleotides not matched to a gene: 8. The length of the CDR3 is 15 residues. The CDR3: CASRATGGLYNEQFF. The CDR3 DNA reads as TGTGCCAGCAGGGCAACAGGGGGGTTGTACAATGAGCAGTTCTTC.

The chain has TRBV9 and TRBJ2-2; 8 bases align to TRBD2. The CDR3 covers 16 residues. Germline V gives CDR1 SGDLS, CDR2 YYNGEE. V gave up 0 bases and J gave up 4 bases; unmatched junction bases: 5. CDR3 bases: TGTGCCAGCAGCGTAGCCTCTAGCGGGCTCACCGGGGAGCTGTTTTTT. Protein sequence: CASSVASSGLTGELFF. Full variable domain (rest looked up from reference TRBV9 and TRBJ2-2): DSGVTQTPKHLITATGQRVTLRCSPRSGDLSVYWYQQSLDQGLQFLIQYYNGEERAKGNILERFSAQQFPDLHSELNLSSLELGDSALYFCASSVASSGLTGELFFGEGSRLTVL.

The chain couples TRBV7-9 to TRBJ1-2; 8 bases align to TRBD1. The germline V gene has CDR1 SEHNR and CDR2 FQNEAQ (reference sequence). The CDR3 runs 15 residues. Trimming took 6 bases from V and 6 from J; bases not matched to a gene: 12. Written as DNA, the CDR3 is TGTGCCAGCAGTTTGGTCCCGGACAGGGCGAATGGCTACACCTTC. This encodes CASSLVPDRANGYTF. Variable domain in full (rest from reference TRBV7-9 and TRBJ1-2): DTGVSQNPRHKITKRGQNVTFRCDPISEHNRLYWYRQTLGQGPEFLTYFQNEAQLEKSRLLSDRFSAERPKGSFSTLEIQRTEQGDSAMYLCASSLVPDRANGYTFGSGTRLTVV.

There are a few counts of this clone. The chain recombines TRBV19 with TRBJ1-4, with D possibly TRBD1 on 6 matching bases. The CDR3 totals 12 residues. Between the trimmed V and J ends, which lost 6 bases and 8 bases, there was a span of 10 bases. Germline loops: CDR1 LNHDA, CDR2 SQIVND (reference sequence). Here the CDR3 reads CASRAQGEKLFF. In DNA, the CDR3 is TGTGCCAGTAGGGCGCAGGGGGAAAAACTGTTTTTT.

Comments on this clone: An end of the junction does not agree with germline; a read error may underlie this. V and J are TRBV15 and TRBJ2-7; TRBD1 matches 7 bases. Germline CDR1 reads LNHNV; CDR2 reads YYDKDF (reference sequence). The CDR3 loop spans 14 amino acids. CDR3 in amino acids: CATSRGERGPTLLF. CDR3 bases: TGTGCCACCAGCAGAGGTGAGAGGGGGCCTACTCTACTCTTC. Variable domain in full (rest from reference TRBV15 and TRBJ2-7): DAMVIQNPRYQVTQFGKPVTLSCSQTLNHNVMYWYQQKSSQAPKLLFHYYDKDFNNEADTPDNFQSRRPNTSFCFLDIRSPGLGDTAMYLCATSRGERGPTLLFGPGTRLTVT.